The present T cell receptor (beta chain) was sequenced within a study of cytomegalovirus exposure and HLA in healthy donors. The V gene's germline CDR1 is SGHRS and CDR2 YFSETQ. Trimming took off 0 bases at V and 6 bases at J, with 10 bases between the two ends. There are 15 residues in the CDR3. A note on this clone: What it binds is not known.

The PCR ran on 60 Vbeta and 13 Jbeta primers. Only in-frame clones appear in the TCRdb table, and some are missing; sequencing was by immunoSEQ multiplex PCR. Its table records more than 110,000 clones. Study results and limitations: Later analysis placed DRB1 highest and HLA-C lowest in TCR association rates, which differed by HLA locus.

Sample: PBMCs. This receptor was identified in a man in his forties in good health and CMV-seronegative. The genes are TRBV5-1 and TRBJ1-6; the D gene is possibly TRBD1 (5 bases). This CDR3 reads CASSLGGQTNSPLHF. CDR3 coding DNA: TGCGCCAGCAGCTTGGGGGGCCAGACTAATTCACCCCTCCACTTT.